The clone carrying this TCR beta chain was recorded a few times. No antigen is known for it. This specimen comes from a study of response to subunit inactivated influenza vaccine. CDR3 length: 13 residues. V lost 6 bases and J lost 6; bases outside the gene matches: 5. Germline V gene lookup returns CDR1 SGHTA and CDR2 FQGNSA. TCRdb reanalysed the RT-PCR reads using MiXCR and keeps one entry per CDR3 protein. The data show under 800,000 distinct CDR3 sequences, approximately 15% seen once. Study-wide points: Authors proposed each seasonal influenza vaccination draws in few new T cells.

The source is a man over 45 who received an inactivated influenza vaccine. This sample comprised PBMCs from blood, obtained less than 15 days before vaccination. The chain employs TRBV7-2 and TRBJ2-7; TRBD2 matches 10 bases. CDR3 residues: CASRSSGRGEQYF. The DNA of the CDR3 is TGTGCCAGCAGATCCAGCGGGAGGGGCGAGCAGTACTTC. The full variable domain, completed using reference TRBV7-2 and TRBJ2-7, is GAGVSQSPSNKVTEKGKDVELRCDPISGHTALYWYRQSLGQGLEFLIYFQGNSAPDKSGLPSDRFSAERTGGSVSTLTIQRTQQEDSAVYLCASRSSGRGEQYFGPGTRLTVT.